The clone carrying this TCR gamma chain is medium-sized (0.01 to 0.1%) by share. Its antigen is still unknown. After removal of 0 bases from V and 9 bases from J, the junction contained 8 bases not matched to a gene. CDR1 and CDR2 from the germline V gene are VINAFY and YDVSNSKD. The CDR3 length is 13 residues. The record originates from a study of gamma delta lymphoproliferative disorders and STAT genes. Looking at the study overall: The LymphoTrack Dx TCRG Assay amplified gamma chains from at least 50 ng of genomic DNA. The EuroClonality-NGS protocol was used to prepare delta libraries. Broader study findings: Low-frequency NGS calls may be less specific, so public or private leukemic clones need confirmation.

TCRdb processed the multiplex PCR reads again with the CATT caller. The repertoire holds over a thousand gamma-chain clones, with less than 9.5% as singletons. The receptor sequences were amplified from genomic DNA of peripheral blood mononuclear cells. Patient diagnosis follows 2017 WHO criteria for T-LGLL or HSTCL. The chain has TRGV5 and TRGJ1 or TRGJ2. As TCRdb names no J gene, one was assigned here on the basis of a DNA match to germline. Input material: blood. This clonotype was sampled from a human donor with gamma-delta T-cell large granular lymphocyte leukemia. In DNA form, the CDR3 reads TGTGCCACCTGGGACAGGCGGTACCCTAAGAAACTCTTT. It specifies CATWDRRYPKKLF.